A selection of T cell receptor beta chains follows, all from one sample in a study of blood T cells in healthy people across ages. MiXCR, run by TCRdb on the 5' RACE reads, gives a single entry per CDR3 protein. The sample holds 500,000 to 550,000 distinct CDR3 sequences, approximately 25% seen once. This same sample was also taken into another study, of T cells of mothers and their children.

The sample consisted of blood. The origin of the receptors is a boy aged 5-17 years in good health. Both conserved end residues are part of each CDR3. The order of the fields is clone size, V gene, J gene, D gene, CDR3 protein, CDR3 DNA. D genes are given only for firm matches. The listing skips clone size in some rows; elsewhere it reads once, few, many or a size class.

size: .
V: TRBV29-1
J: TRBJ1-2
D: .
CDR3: CSVYTGIYGYTF
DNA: TGCAGCGTTTATACCGGGATCTATGGCTACACCTTC

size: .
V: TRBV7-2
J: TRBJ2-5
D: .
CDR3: CASSLGTIVEQETQYF
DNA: TGTGCCAGCAGCTTGGGCACCATCGTGGAGCAAGAGACCCAGTACTTC

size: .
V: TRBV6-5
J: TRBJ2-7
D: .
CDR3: CASSPRQVAYEQYF
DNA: TGTGCCAGCAGCCCCAGACAGGTCGCCTACGAGCAGTACTTC

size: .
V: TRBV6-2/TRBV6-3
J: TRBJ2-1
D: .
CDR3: CASSYSDVASYNEQFF
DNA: TGTGCCAGCAGTTACTCGGATGTCGCCTCCTACAATGAGCAGTTCTTC

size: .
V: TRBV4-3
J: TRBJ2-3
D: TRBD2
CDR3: CASSQVELAGSTDTQYF
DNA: TGCGCCAGCAGCCAAGTAGAGCTAGCGGGGAGCACAGATACGCAGTATTTT

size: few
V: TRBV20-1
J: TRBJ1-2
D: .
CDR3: CSARVTAGYTF
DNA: TGCAGTGCTAGAGTGACAGCGGGCTACACCTTC

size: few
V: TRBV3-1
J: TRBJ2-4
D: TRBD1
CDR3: CASSRPTGGRNIQYF
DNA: TGTGCCAGCAGCCGGCCGACAGGGGGCAGAAACATTCAGTACTTC

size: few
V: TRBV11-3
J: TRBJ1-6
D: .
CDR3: CASSEGVGSPLHF
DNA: TGTGCCAGCAGCGAGGGAGTCGGTTCACCCCTCCACTTT

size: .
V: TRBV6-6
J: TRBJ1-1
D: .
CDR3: CASSDPGGPEAFF
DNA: TGTGCCAGCAGCGACCCCGGGGGCCCTGAAGCTTTCTTT

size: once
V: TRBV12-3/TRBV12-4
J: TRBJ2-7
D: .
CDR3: CASSFNWGGSYEQYF
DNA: TGTGCCAGCAGTTTTAATTGGGGTGGTTCCTACGAGCAGTACTTC

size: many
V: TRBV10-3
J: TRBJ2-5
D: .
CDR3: CAISEPGETQYF
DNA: TGTGCCATCAGTGAGCCCGGGGAGACCCAGTACTTC

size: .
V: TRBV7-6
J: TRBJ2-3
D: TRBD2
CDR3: CASWSGRAQDTQYF
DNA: TGTGCCAGCTGGAGCGGGAGGGCCCAAGATACGCAGTATTTT

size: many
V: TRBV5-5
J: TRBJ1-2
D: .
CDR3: CASSPPGSNYGYTF
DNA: TGTGCCAGCAGCCCCCCGGGCTCCAACTATGGCTACACCTTC

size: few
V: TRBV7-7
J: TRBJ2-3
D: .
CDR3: CASSLGRGRAGPDTQYF
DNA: TGTGCTAGCAGCTTAGGCCGTGGCAGGGCAGGACCAGATACGCAGTATTTT

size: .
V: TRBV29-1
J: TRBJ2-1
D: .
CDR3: CSVRIYNEQFF
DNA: TGCAGCGTGCGGATATACAATGAGCAGTTCTTC